This section outlines one TCR beta chain sequence together with its context. Which antigen it targets is not known. No clone much larger than this one lies a single base away; base qualities are absent. TCRbeta CDR3 regions were amplified from genomic DNA by means of the immunoSEQ Assay, a bias-controlled multiplex PCR. Per the source publication's procedure: The number of nucleated cells in each sample was estimated by amplification of reference gene primers within the assay. Sequence reads were collapsed and filtered to measure the absolute abundance of every unique TCRbeta CDR3 rearrangement. For each sample, productive Simpson clonality was calculated as the square root of Simpson's diversity index over productive rearrangements. TCRdb retrieved this table from immuneACCESS and kept in-frame rearrangements only. Not all clones are present; in checked studies, unresolved V genes account for under half, and no reason is known for the remainder. That table furnishes V, J and clone size, whereas the DNA furnished D and trimming. For this sample the table gives 60,000 to 75,000 clones, of which approximately 85% were detected only once. Under 6% of the sample goes to the ten largest clones.

The germline V gene encodes CDR1 SGHRS and CDR2 YFSETQ. Taken from cysteine to phenylalanine, the CDR3 has 14 residues. Only the CDR3 part of the read is kept: 42 bases, read in frame from the first base. V has 3 bases trimmed and J has 3 bases trimmed; junction bases matching no gene number 4. The sample comes from a study of blood T cell repertoires in COVID-19 (dated by TCRdb to 2018 to 2020). Turning to the overall study: Collaborator samples came from the United States, Italy and Spain and covered acute and convalescent phases of COVID-19. The material from the prospective study consisted of cDNA or gDNA derived from T cells, B-cell-depleted T cells, or PBMCs. Subjects who had been exposed to COVID-19, were actively infected with it, or had recovered from it provided the deeply sampled blood TCRbeta repertoires that made up the dataset. The repertoires were made available in a free public database intended to serve as a resource for research on the immune response to SARS-CoV-2. The samples were drawn from the first 160 participants of the ongoing ImmuneRACE study and from 1,254 subjects provided by 6 global collaborators. Sample metadata almost always included a de-identified subject ID, COVID-19 status, age in years and sex. Where HLA class I and class II types were available, the types were taken from metadata supplied by the sample provider, not from assay-based typing. Overall study results and their limits: The amount of clinical and demographic metadata varied by source and participant and was provided uncurated.

Whole blood was collected in K2EDTA tubes by collaborating institutions according to the institutions' own protocols. For TCRbeta analysis, collaborator samples were shipped as frozen whole blood, as isolated PBMCs, or as DNA extracted from either sample type. The receptor comes from a human donor in a cohort sampled during active COVID-19. The rearrangement joined TRBV5-1 to TRBJ2-5, and 8 junctional nucleotides match TRBD2. The sample consisted of peripheral blood. In nucleotide form, the sequence is TGCGCCAGCAGCTACGGGGGGGCCGAAGAGACCCAGTACTTC. Translated, it gives CASSYGGAEETQYF.